The sequence of this T cell receptor beta chain was determined in a study of cytomegalovirus exposure and HLA in healthy donors. Measured with immunoSEQ multiplex PCR; TCRdb has only the in-frame clones, and not every one. The table lists some 140,000 clones, roughly nine tenths of them singletons, with 2.5% to 3.5% in the top ten. The CDR3 consists of 15 residues. The V segment lost 5 bases and the J segment 5 bases; nucleotides outside the gene matches: 7. Germline-derived CDR1 and CDR2 are LNHDA and SQIVND (reference sequence). Whole-study results and caveats: The tendency of first-cohort TCR clusters to co-occur in the roughly 110 validation repertoires was the finding of a later analysis. Reports credit the classifier with highly specific, highly sensitive diagnosis of cytomegalovirus status. The CMV antigen specificity of a few CMV-associated chains was confirmed through in vitro analysis.

A note on this clone: Its antigen remains unknown.

The donors were members of the validation cohort, which comprised 90 to 150 subjects and was separate from the first cohort of several hundred subjects. The chain joins TRBV19 to TRBJ1-2, with 11 nucleotides matching TRBD1. Sequencing was carried out using PBMCs. The TCR originated in a man aged 18 to 35 in good health and CMV-seronegative. CDR3: CASSSGQGASYGYTF. CDR3 DNA sequence: TGTGCCAGTAGTTCCGGACAGGGGGCCTCATATGGCTACACCTTC.